A selection of T cell receptor beta chains follows, all from one sample in a study of T cell responses to AZD1222 COVID-19 vaccine. TCRdb's copy holds only in-frame clones and misses some; the assay was immunoSEQ multiplex PCR. The sample lists approximately 130,000 clones, 75% to 85% seen once, with around 8% in the top ten. This sample comprised peripheral blood, obtained 28 days after the second dose of the MenACWY control vaccine. Every receptor here comes from an adult who received the MenACWY meningococcal vaccine as a control. The CDR3 runs from the conserved cysteine through the conserved F or W. A D gene is named only where the DNA matches it firmly. Expanded clones get a size class; other rows say once, few or many, or leave the size out.

D	size	V	J	DNA	CDR3
TRBD1	NA	TRBV7-2	TRBJ1-5	TGTGCCAGCAGGGAACACGTCGGACAGGAGTATCAGCCCCAGCATTTT	CASREHVGQEYQPQHF
NA	NA	TRBV11-2	TRBJ1-6	TGTGCCAGCAGCTTGCGGCAGCGTATTTCACCCCTCCACTTT	CASSLRQRISPLHF
NA	NA	TRBV7-6	TRBJ1-5	TGTGCCAGCAGCCCCACGAGCGGGGGCAATCAGCCCCAGCATTTT	CASSPTSGGNQPQHF
NA	NA	TRBV7-9	TRBJ1-1	TGTGCCAGCAGCTTAGGGGTCACCGGCGCTGAAGCTTTCTTT	CASSLGVTGAEAFF
NA	NA	TRBV5-1	TRBJ1-2	TGCGCCAGCAGCTTACCCCCCGGGGATATTCTTAACTATGGCTACACCTTC	CASSLPPGDILNYGYTF
NA	NA	TRBV13	TRBJ2-5	TGTGCCAGCAGCCCAAGAGACATCGGGGGCCAAGAGACCCAGTACTTC	CASSPRDIGGQETQYF
NA	NA	TRBV20-1	TRBJ1-5	TGCAGTGCTAGTTACGGCAACAATCAGCCCCAGCATTTT	CSASYGNNQPQHF
NA	NA	TRBV9	TRBJ2-6	TGTGCCAGCAGCAGAGATGGCGCTGGGGCCAACGTCCTGACTTTC	CASSRDGAGANVLTF
TRBD2	few	TRBV7-2	TRBJ2-1	TGTGCCAGCAGCTTAGATTGGGGGGGCTCCTACAATGAGCAGTTCTTC	CASSLDWGGSYNEQFF
NA	NA	TRBV7-9	TRBJ2-7	TGTGCCAGCAGCCTCACTCCCCCAGTCGGGAGCCGGGAGCAGTACTTC	CASSLTPPVGSREQYF
NA	NA	TRBV28	TRBJ1-1	TGTGCCAGCGCACAGGGAACTTACACTGAAGCTTTCTTT	CASAQGTYTEAFF
TRBD1	NA	TRBV5-1	TRBJ2-1	TGCGCCAGCAGCTTGGACTGGACAGGGGGCTACAATGAGCAGTTCTTC	CASSLDWTGGYNEQFF
NA	NA	TRBV27	TRBJ2-7	TGTGCCAGCAGTTACCTAGGACGGAGCTACGAGCAGTACTTC	CASSYLGRSYEQYF
TRBD2	NA	TRBV6-5	TRBJ2-7	TGTGCCAGTGGACTAGCGGGAGAGGGGGCTTACGAGCAGTACTTC	CASGLAGEGAYEQYF
NA	NA	TRBV4-1	TRBJ2-1	TGCGCCAGCAGCCAAGCCCACCTACTCTCCTACAATGAGCAGTTCTTC	CASSQAHLLSYNEQFF
TRBD2	NA	TRBV6-4	TRBJ2-3	TGTGCCAGCAGTGAATCGGGGACTAGCGGGGCGCAGTATTTT	CASSESGTSGAQYF
NA	NA	TRBV5-1	TRBJ1-1	TGCGCCAGCAGCCAAGAAGCTCAAACGGCTGAAGCTTTCTTT	CASSQEAQTAEAFF
TRBD1	NA	TRBV4-2	TRBJ2-2	TGTGCCAGCAGCCTCGCAGGGGGCGCAGGCACCGGGGAGCTGTTTTTT	CASSLAGGAGTGELFF
NA	NA	TRBV28	TRBJ1-3	TGTGCCAGCAGGACAGGAGGCACAAGCTCTGGAAACACCATATATTTT	CASRTGGTSSGNTIYF
NA	NA	TRBV5-1	TRBJ1-2	TGCGCCAGCAGCTCAAATACCGGAGTAGAGGGCTACACCTTC	CASSSNTGVEGYTF
TRBD2	NA	TRBV28	TRBJ2-3	TGTGCCAGCAGTTTCCCTGCTAGCGGGGTGGCAGATACGCAGTATTTT	CASSFPASGVADTQYF
TRBD1	once	TRBV12-3/TRBV12-4	TRBJ2-7	TGTGCCAGCAGTTTAGGGGACAGCTTCGAGCAGTACTTC	CASSLGDSFEQYF
NA	NA	TRBV9	TRBJ2-5	TGTGCCAGCAGCCAAACTTCACTAGCCGGGCAAGAGACCCAGTACTTC	CASSQTSLAGQETQYF
NA	once	TRBV7-3	TRBJ2-3	TGTGCCAGCAGCCGGGGAGAGAGCACAGATACGCAGTATTTT	CASSRGESTDTQYF
TRBD1	few	TRBV11-3	TRBJ2-1	TGTGCCAGCAGCTTCTTCCAGGGGGCGAATGAGCAGTTCTTC	CASSFFQGANEQFF
NA	NA	TRBV6-4	TRBJ1-6	TGTGCCAGCAGTGTACAGGGAGGAAATTCACCCCTCCACTTT	CASSVQGGNSPLHF